Following are 10 T cell receptor beta chains from one sample sequenced in a study of blood T cells in healthy people across ages (dated by TCRdb to about 2015). Receptor amplification or capture employed 5' RACE. Sequencing relied on an Illumina HiSeq 2500. A second 7 to 11 cycle PCR used a sample-barcoded 5' primer and a J-beta primer mix. In-frame beta chains were kept once TCRdb had trimmed the public reads at Q25 with fastp and called clones with MiXCR. Every CDR3 protein is listed once, alongside the most common genes and DNA of its rows. The sample yields hundreds of thousands of distinct CDR3 sequences; about 26% were counted once. The ten largest clones represent approximately 3.3% of the sample. This sample also appeared in a second study, on T cells of mothers and their children.

The specimen was blood. The receptors derive from a boy younger than 10 in good health.

The V call is TRBV6-5, the J call TRBJ2-5; 8 bases align to TRBD1. The CDR3 runs to 17 residues. Germline-derived CDR1 and CDR2 are MNHEY and SVGAGI. J was trimmed by 5 bases and V by 1 base; bases with no gene match: 12. CDR3 region: CASSYYTGTGTRETQYF. The CDR3 coding sequence is TGTGCCAGCAGTTACTATACCGGGACAGGAACGAGGGAGACCCAGTACTTC.

The chain recombines TRBV20-1 with TRBJ2-4; D possibly matches TRBD1 or TRBD2 (5 bases each). Between the trimmed V and J ends, which lost 3 bases and 5 bases, there was a span of 17 bases. CDR1 is DFQATT, CDR2 SNEGSKA, per germline (reference sequence). This CDR3 is built from 15 residues. In DNA form, the CDR3 reads TGCAGTGCTAGTAACCGGGACCCCCATCAAAACATTCAGTACTTC. Protein: CSASNRDPHQNIQYF.

This clonotype was seen repeatedly, ten times or more. V usage is TRBV7-2 and J usage is TRBJ2-1; 8 positions agree with TRBD2. CDR1 is SGHTA and CDR2 is FQGNSA in the germline V gene. CDR3 length: 15 residues. J was trimmed by 0 bases and V by 5 bases; bases with no gene match: 3. The CDR3 loop is CASSPTSGSYNEQFF. As DNA, the CDR3 is TGTGCCAGCAGCCCTACTAGCGGCTCCTACAATGAGCAGTTCTTC.

The rearrangement uses TRBV11-3 and TRBJ1-5; D is unclear. Germline values: CDR1 SGHNT, CDR2 YENEEA. The CDR3 extends over 14 amino acids. V dropped 5 bases and J dropped 1 base, with 9 bases sitting between them. The CDR3 nucleotides read TGTGCCAGCAGCCCCCCACAGAGCAATCAGCCCCAGCATTTT. Protein product: CASSPPQSNQPQHF.

This clonotype came up a few times. The rearrangement joins TRBV4-1 to TRBJ1-2, with 7 bases fitting TRBD1. Germline V gives CDR1 MGHRA, CDR2 YSYEKL. Trimming removed 1 base from V and 6 bases from J; junction bases left unmatched: 11. This CDR3 spans 16 amino acids. The DNA of the CDR3 is TGCGCCAGCAGCCAAGCGGCCCCCGGGACAGACGATGGCTACACCTTC. It encodes CASSQAAPGTDDGYTF.

The rearrangement joins TRBV29-1 to TRBJ2-5, with D unclear. V was trimmed by 3 bases and J by 0 bases, leaving 2 bases between them. CDR3 length: 11 amino acids. The V gene's germline CDR1 is SQVTM and CDR2 ANQGSEA. The CDR3 DNA reads TGCAGCGTTGAGTACCAAGAGACCCAGTACTTC. Amino acids: CSVEYQETQYF.

DNA for the CDR3: TGTGCCAGCAGAAGCGAGGGGGCGGGCAATCAGCCCCAGCATTTT. It encodes CASRSEGAGNQPQHF. The chain joins TRBV6-2 or TRBV6-3 to TRBJ1-5, with 7 bases matching TRBD1. The V and J ends lost 6 bases and 2 bases, in that order; junction bases with no gene match: 7. Germline V gene sequence: CDR1 MNHEY, CDR2 SVGEGT. The CDR3 spans 15 residues.

This clonotype was seen a few times. This chain links TRBV12-3 or TRBV12-4 with TRBJ1-1; no firm D call. The CDR3 totals 13 residues. Trimming took off 8 bases at V and 4 bases at J, with 14 bases between the two ends. This CDR3 reads CASGPDLSTEAFF. The CDR3 nucleotides read TGTGCCAGCGGCCCCGACCTTTCCACTGAAGCTTTCTTT.

This clonotype was recorded many times. This chain links TRBV5-6 with TRBJ2-3; 8 nucleotides align to TRBD1. The V gene end was trimmed by 4 bases and the J gene end by 0 bases; junction bases not matched to a gene: 13. The CDR3 is made up of 18 amino acids. Germline CDR1 and CDR2: SGHDT and YYEEEE. The CDR3 loop reads CASSIPGTGASSTDTQYF. The CDR3 DNA reads as TGTGCCAGCAGCATTCCCGGGACAGGTGCTTCAAGCACAGATACGCAGTATTTT.

V is TRBV4-1 and J is TRBJ2-1, with 8 bases aligning to TRBD1. The CDR3 is 17 amino acids. CDR1 is MGHRA, CDR2 YSYEKL, per germline. V dropped 5 bases and J dropped 4; count of bases not matched to a gene: 13. The DNA of the CDR3 is TGCGCCAGCAGCAGGGTCTCCGGGACAGGAGGTTACAATGAGCAGTTCTTC. Protein product: CASSRVSGTGGYNEQFF.